The rows below give T cell receptor beta chains drawn from one sample of a study of identical twins. Via MiXCR, TCRdb re-called the 5' RACE reads, giving one row per CDR3 protein. This repertoire shows about 220,000 distinct CDR3 sequences, 5.5% to 7.5% found once; its top ten account for about 14%. The data also belong to a second study, concerning T cells expressing NK-cell markers.

The sequencing input was CD8+ T cells sorted from blood. The receptors stem from a woman in her late teens or twenties in good health. CDR3s include the opening cysteine and the closing phenylalanine or tryptophan. A D gene is named only where the DNA matches it firmly. For some rows the clone size is stated as once, few or many, or as a class when expanded; others skip it.

>few|NA|TRBV28|TRBJ2-1
CASSLTGEPNNEQFF
TGTGCCAGCAGTTTAACGGGAGAGCCCAACAATGAGCAGTTCTTC
>many|TRBD2|TRBV7-9|TRBJ2-2
CASSKSGAANTGELFF
TGTGCCAGCAGCAAAAGCGGGGCGGCGAACACCGGGGAGCTGTTTTTT
>many|TRBD2|TRBV9|TRBJ2-1
CASSRLAGEQFF
TGTGCCAGCAGCCGACTAGCCGGTGAGCAGTTCTTC
>many|NA|TRBV29-1|TRBJ2-7
CSVRGGDSYEQYF
TGCAGCGTACGAGGGGGGGACTCCTACGAGCAGTACTTC
>few|NA|TRBV7-8|TRBJ1-5
CASSPIDNQPQHF
TGTGCCAGCAGCCCGATCGACAATCAGCCCCAGCATTTT
>NA|NA|TRBV2|TRBJ2-1
CASSTQAGINSYNEQFF
TGTGCCAGCAGTACACAAGCAGGGATTAACTCCTACAATGAGCAGTTCTTC
>NA|NA|TRBV29-1|TRBJ1-2
CSVEDRGSGGPPLSYGYTF
TGCAGCGTTGAAGATCGGGGGTCCGGAGGACCTCCCCTTTCCTATGGCTACACCTTC
>many|NA|TRBV5-1|TRBJ2-3
CASSLGQSTDTQYF
TGCGCCAGCAGCTTGGGGCAGTCCACAGATACGCAGTATTTT
>many|NA|TRBV12-3/TRBV12-4|TRBJ2-7
CATRPGEVSEQYF
TGTGCCACCCGACCGGGAGAGGTTTCCGAGCAGTACTTC
>many|NA|TRBV27|TRBJ2-1
CASSLRTYPKPNEQFF
TGTGCCAGCAGTTTAAGGACTTACCCCAAGCCCAATGAGCAGTTCTTC
>NA|NA|TRBV7-9|TRBJ2-7
CASSFDSRNYEQYF
TGTGCCAGCAGCTTCGACAGCAGGAACTACGAGCAGTACTTC
>few|TRBD1|TRBV9|TRBJ2-1
CASSQTGGIVNNEQFF
TGTGCCAGCAGCCAGACAGGGGGCATTGTTAATAATGAGCAGTTCTTC
>NA|NA|TRBV5-5|TRBJ1-1
CASTLGANTEAFF
TGTGCCAGCACCCTTGGGGCCAACACTGAAGCTTTCTTT
>NA|TRBD1|TRBV11-2|TRBJ2-3
CASSATGDTQYF
TGTGCCAGCAGCGCGACAGGGGATACGCAGTATTTT
>many|NA|TRBV7-9|TRBJ1-1
CASSLVGGQNTEAFF
TGTGCCAGCAGCTTAGTTGGGGGCCAGAACACTGAAGCTTTCTTT
>few|TRBD2|TRBV19|TRBJ2-2
CASRYKRGTVGELFF
TGTGCCAGTCGGTACAAGCGGGGTACGGTCGGGGAGCTGTTTTTT
>few|TRBD2|TRBV20-1|TRBJ2-3
CSARPRGGPDTQYF
TGCAGTGCCAGACCTCGGGGGGGCCCAGATACGCAGTATTTT
>many|NA|TRBV20-1|TRBJ2-2
CSAAWGLLPNTGELFF
TGCAGTGCCGCGTGGGGACTGCTGCCGAACACCGGGGAGCTGTTTTTT
>few|NA|TRBV12-3/TRBV12-4|TRBJ2-7
CASSSTQTAYYEQYF
TGTGCCAGCAGTTCAACACAGACAGCTTACTACGAGCAGTACTTC
>NA|NA|TRBV6-6|TRBJ2-3
CASSYSGIPQYF
TGTGCCAGCAGTTACTCTGGGATTCCGCAGTATTTT
>NA|TRBD1|TRBV29-1|TRBJ1-2
CSDRDRGKRGHGYTF
TGCAGCGACCGGGACAGGGGAAAAAGGGGTCATGGCTACACCTTC
>many|NA|TRBV1|TRBJ1-6
CTSIGLGSYNSPLHF
TGCACCAGCATCGGACTTGGCTCCTATAATTCACCCCTCCACTTT
>few|NA|TRBV9|TRBJ1-5
CASSKDRYQPQHF
TGTGCCAGCAGTAAGGACAGATATCAGCCCCAGCATTTT
>many|TRBD2|TRBV7-8|TRBJ2-1
CASRAGSSYNEQFF
TGTGCCAGCAGAGCGGGAAGCTCCTACAATGAGCAGTTCTTC
>many|TRBD2|TRBV3-1|TRBJ2-7
CATGGGISYEQYF
TGTGCCACGGGAGGTGGGATTTCCTACGAGCAGTACTTC
>NA|NA|TRBV3-1|TRBJ2-1
CASGTGGSRVEQFF
TGTGCCAGCGGTACTGGGGGCTCAAGAGTTGAGCAGTTCTTC
>many|NA|TRBV29-1|TRBJ1-1
CSVGEGSPEAFF
TGCAGCGTTGGCGAGGGAAGCCCTGAAGCTTTCTTT
>many|NA|TRBV20-1|TRBJ2-5
CSATRDPGQKTQYF
TGCAGTGCTACCCGGGACCCCGGACAAAAGACCCAGTACTTC
>NA|TRBD1|TRBV5-6|TRBJ1-5
CASSLGTGKQPQHF
TGTGCCAGCAGCCTCGGGACAGGAAAACAGCCCCAGCATTTT
>few|TRBD1|TRBV6-1|TRBJ1-2
CASSEMGQGYGYTF
TGTGCCAGCAGTGAAATGGGACAGGGGTATGGCTACACCTTC
>once|NA|TRBV20-1|TRBJ2-3
CSATWGFGTDTQYF
TGCAGTGCGACATGGGGTTTCGGGACAGATACGCAGTATTTT
>many|NA|TRBV6-1|TRBJ2-5
CASSGKAGGTLETQYF
TGTGCCAGCAGCGGAAAAGCGGGTGGGACCCTAGAGACCCAGTACTTC
>few|NA|TRBV12-3/TRBV12-4|TRBJ1-1
CASSSGALTEAFF
TGTGCCAGCAGTTCAGGGGCTCTCACTGAAGCTTTCTTT
>NA|TRBD1|TRBV5-6|TRBJ1-1
CASSLAGGTGKNTEAFF
TGTGCCAGCAGCTTGGCCGGCGGGACAGGCAAGAACACTGAAGCTTTCTTT
>few|NA|TRBV5-6|TRBJ1-2
CASSLPGPYGYTF
TGTGCCAGCAGCTTACCAGGTCCCTATGGCTACACCTTC
>few|NA|TRBV6-5|TRBJ2-3
CASSSLEKVSTQYF
TGTGCCAGCAGTTCGCTAGAGAAGGTGTCTACGCAGTATTTT
>few|NA|TRBV6-2/TRBV6-3|TRBJ2-7
CASSYSIADLSSYEQYF
TGTGCCAGCAGTTACTCGATAGCGGACCTTTCTTCCTACGAGCAGTACTTC
>few|TRBD1|TRBV24-1|TRBJ1-4
CASPGQKMKFGKLFF
TGTGCCAGTCCGGGACAGAAAATGAAATTTGGAAAACTGTTTTTT
>NA|NA|TRBV2|TRBJ1-1
CASSEEDNTEAFF
TGTGCCAGCAGTGAGGAGGATAACACTGAAGCTTTCTTT
>NA|TRBD2|TRBV4-3|TRBJ2-5
CASSQDLADQETQYF
TGCGCCAGCAGCCAAGACCTAGCGGACCAAGAGACCCAGTACTTC
>NA|NA|TRBV19|TRBJ1-2
CASSILPGDGYTF
TGTGCCAGTAGTATTTTACCAGGGGATGGCTACACCTTC
>many|NA|TRBV10-3|TRBJ1-1
CAISESRTDTEAFF
TGTGCCATCAGTGAGTCAAGGACTGACACTGAAGCTTTCTTT
>many|NA|TRBV21-1|TRBJ2-7
CASSNTSGRSYEQYF
TGTGCCAGCAGCAACACTAGCGGGCGTTCCTACGAGCAGTACTTC
>many|NA|TRBV2|TRBJ2-5
CASSEPRLEETQYF
TGTGCCAGCAGTGAACCACGACTAGAAGAGACCCAGTACTTC
>many|NA|TRBV9|TRBJ2-3
CASSLTGGLSDTQYF
TGTGCCAGCAGTCTTACGGGGGGCCTATCAGATACGCAGTATTTT
>NA|NA|TRBV11-3|TRBJ2-1
CASSLWKGNEQFF
TGTGCCAGCAGCTTATGGAAGGGAAATGAGCAGTTCTTC
>NA|NA|TRBV20-1|TRBJ2-1
CSASKDEQFF
TGCAGTGCTAGCAAGGATGAGCAGTTCTTC
>NA|TRBD2|TRBV9|TRBJ2-1
CASSTSETSGGLDEQFF
TGTGCCAGCAGCACCAGCGAGACTAGCGGGGGTCTCGATGAGCAGTTCTTC
>many|NA|TRBV4-3|TRBJ2-6
CASSQDAGAGANVLTF
TGCGCCAGCAGCCAAGATGCAGGGGCTGGGGCCAACGTCCTGACTTTC
>few|NA|TRBV10-3|TRBJ1-4
CAISDVGKGATNEKLFF
TGTGCCATCAGTGATGTGGGGAAGGGGGCAACTAATGAAAAACTGTTTTTT
>few|TRBD2|TRBV27|TRBJ2-1
CASSFVAGEGYNEQFF
TGTGCCAGCAGTTTCGTGGCGGGAGAGGGATACAATGAGCAGTTCTTC
>NA|TRBD1|TRBV12-3/TRBV12-4|TRBJ1-2
CASKYTGVDGYTF
TGTGCCAGCAAATACACAGGGGTCGATGGCTACACCTTC
>few|TRBD2|TRBV27|TRBJ2-3
CASSPTLTSGRTDTQYF
TGTGCCAGCAGTCCGACGCTGACTAGCGGGAGGACAGATACGCAGTATTTT
>NA|NA|TRBV29-1|TRBJ1-1
CSAGARTEAFF
TGCAGCGCGGGGGCGAGAACTGAAGCTTTCTTT